In its sample, the clone carrying this TCR beta chain was seen a few times. The CDR3 sequence is 17 residues long. CDR1 and CDR2 from the germline V gene are SGHVS and FQNEAQ. Trimming removed 3 bases from V and 5 bases from J; junction bases left unmatched: 13. Clones were read by immunoSEQ multiplex PCR, and TCRdb kept only the in-frame ones, dropping some. This table holds 45,000 to 55,000 clones, around 90% found once. This specimen belongs to a study of T cell changes during pregnancy in multiple sclerosis. This chain uses TRBV7-8 with TRBJ1-2; TRBD1 matches at 9 bases. The starting material was CD4+ T cells from peripheral blood mononuclear cells, obtained after pregnancy. The receptor was isolated from a female donor in good health, enrolled as a control in a pregnancy study. The CDR3 loop reads CASSFYPRTGTGYGYTF. The DNA for the CDR3 is TGTGCCAGCAGCTTCTATCCGAGAACCGGGACAGGGTATGGCTACACCTTC.